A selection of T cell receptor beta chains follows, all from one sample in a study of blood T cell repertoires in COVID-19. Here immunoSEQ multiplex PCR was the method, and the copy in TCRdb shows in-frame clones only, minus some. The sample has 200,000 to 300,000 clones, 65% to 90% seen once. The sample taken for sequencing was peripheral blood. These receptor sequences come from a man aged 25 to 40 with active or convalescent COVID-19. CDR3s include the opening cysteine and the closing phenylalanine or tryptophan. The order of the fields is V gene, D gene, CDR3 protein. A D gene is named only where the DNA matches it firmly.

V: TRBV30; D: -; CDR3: CAWGTSEGSPLHF
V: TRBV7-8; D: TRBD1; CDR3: CASSRGDRGIGGYTF
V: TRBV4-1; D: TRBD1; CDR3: CASRPRGGSGTEAFF
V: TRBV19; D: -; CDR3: CASSIDGGIEAFF
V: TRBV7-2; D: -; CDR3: CASSLSLGRDGYTF
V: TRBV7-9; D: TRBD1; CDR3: CASSLDKDRLAYEQYF
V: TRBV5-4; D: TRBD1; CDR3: CASSFRGLEGYTF
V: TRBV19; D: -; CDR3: CASSKATGGGSNQPQHF
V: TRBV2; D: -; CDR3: CASSEANREKDGYTF
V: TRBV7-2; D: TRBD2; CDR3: CASSLGPSGVNTGELFF
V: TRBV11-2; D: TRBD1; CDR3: CASSLDRGAYNEQFF
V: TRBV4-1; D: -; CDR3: CASSRGPVVSTEAFF
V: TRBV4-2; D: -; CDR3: CASSQIVSGEKLFF
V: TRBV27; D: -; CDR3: CASSENSYEQYF
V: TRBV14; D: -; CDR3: CASSLAGPGEQYF
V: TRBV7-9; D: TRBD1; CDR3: CASSSGTGNQPQHF
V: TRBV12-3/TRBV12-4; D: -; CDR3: CASSLGRGGYTF
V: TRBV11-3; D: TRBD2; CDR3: CASSSRTGGLEQFF
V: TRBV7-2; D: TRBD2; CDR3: CASSSLAGAFTGELFF
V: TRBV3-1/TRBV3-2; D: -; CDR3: CASSQARVDSTDTQYF
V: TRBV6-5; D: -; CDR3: CASSYEGGLTGNTIYF
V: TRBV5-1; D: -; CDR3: CASSWGGEQYF
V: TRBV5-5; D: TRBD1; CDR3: CASSLRWGTGGFGANVLTF
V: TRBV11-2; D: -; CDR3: CASSLDTPWPNTEAFF
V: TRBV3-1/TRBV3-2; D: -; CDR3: CASSFGEYEQYF
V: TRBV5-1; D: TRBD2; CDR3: CASSLDISGGAHEQFF
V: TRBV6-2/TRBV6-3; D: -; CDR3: CASSYRQRAYEQYF
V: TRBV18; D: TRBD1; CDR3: CASSPQGQGPYGYTF
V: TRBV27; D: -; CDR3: CASSLESEGMPQHF
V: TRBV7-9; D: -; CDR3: CASSPQAGYEQYF
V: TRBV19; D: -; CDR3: CASRPLSTRDYGYTF
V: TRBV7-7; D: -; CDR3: CASSPRGALHNEQFF
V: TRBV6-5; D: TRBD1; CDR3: CASKRQGANYGYTF
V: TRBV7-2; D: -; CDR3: CASSFDTNYGYTF
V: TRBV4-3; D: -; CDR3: CASSQDPSRTYEQYF
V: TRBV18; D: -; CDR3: CASSPIRGSMNTEAFF
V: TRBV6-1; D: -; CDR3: CASSGSWGGATDTQYF
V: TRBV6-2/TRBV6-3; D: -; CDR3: CASSPAGKIEAFF
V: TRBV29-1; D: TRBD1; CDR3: CSVETGTDTDTQYF
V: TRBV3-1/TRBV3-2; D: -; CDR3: CASSHPQGVTEAFF
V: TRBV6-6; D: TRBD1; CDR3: CASGQGLFPTNYGYTF
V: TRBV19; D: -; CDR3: CASSIGRAYEQYF
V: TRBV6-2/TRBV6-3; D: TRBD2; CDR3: CASSYSEDGLAFIQYF
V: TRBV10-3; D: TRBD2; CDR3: CAISEVAGGVTGELFF